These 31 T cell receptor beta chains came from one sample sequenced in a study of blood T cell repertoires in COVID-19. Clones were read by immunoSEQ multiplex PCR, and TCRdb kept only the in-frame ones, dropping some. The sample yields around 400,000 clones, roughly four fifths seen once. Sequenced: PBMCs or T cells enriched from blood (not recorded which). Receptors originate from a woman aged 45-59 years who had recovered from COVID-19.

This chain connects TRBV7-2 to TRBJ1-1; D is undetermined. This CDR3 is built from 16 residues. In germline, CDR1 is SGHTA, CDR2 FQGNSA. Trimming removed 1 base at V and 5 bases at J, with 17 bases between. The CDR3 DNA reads TGTGCCAGCAGCTTAGTGGGCAGGCCCTGGGAGACTGAAGCTTTCTTT. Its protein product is CASSLVGRPWETEAFF.

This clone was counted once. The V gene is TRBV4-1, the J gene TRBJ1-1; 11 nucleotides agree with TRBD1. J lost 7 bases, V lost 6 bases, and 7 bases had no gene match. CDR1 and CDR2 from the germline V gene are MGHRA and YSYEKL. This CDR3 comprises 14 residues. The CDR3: CASRPGTGGVEAFF. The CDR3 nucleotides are TGCGCCAGCAGGCCCGGGACAGGGGGTGTTGAAGCTTTCTTT.

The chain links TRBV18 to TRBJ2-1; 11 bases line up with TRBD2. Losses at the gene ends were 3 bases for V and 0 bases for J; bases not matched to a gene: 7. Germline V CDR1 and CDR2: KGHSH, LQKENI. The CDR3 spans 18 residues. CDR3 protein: CASSPLAGGKSSYNEQFF. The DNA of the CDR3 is TGTGCCAGCTCACCGCTAGCGGGAGGCAAGAGCTCCTACAATGAGCAGTTCTTC.

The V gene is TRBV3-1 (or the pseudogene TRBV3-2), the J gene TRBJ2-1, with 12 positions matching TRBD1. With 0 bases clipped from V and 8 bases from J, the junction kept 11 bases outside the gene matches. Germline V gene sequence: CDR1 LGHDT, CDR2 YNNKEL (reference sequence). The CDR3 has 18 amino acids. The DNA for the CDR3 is TGTGCCAGCAGCCAAGACCTCCGAATGGGACAGGGGGCTTATGAGCAGTTCTTC. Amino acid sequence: CASSQDLRMGQGAYEQFF.

CDR3 DNA: TGTGCCAGCTCACCTATTCCGGCCGGGAGGAACTATGGCTACACCTTC. Its protein is CASSPIPAGRNYGYTF. The gene calls are TRBV18 and TRBJ1-2; D is unclear. The CDR3 extends over 16 amino acids. V shed 3 bases and J shed 2 bases, with 16 bases lying between them. The germline CDR1 and CDR2 sequences are KGHSH and LQKENI.

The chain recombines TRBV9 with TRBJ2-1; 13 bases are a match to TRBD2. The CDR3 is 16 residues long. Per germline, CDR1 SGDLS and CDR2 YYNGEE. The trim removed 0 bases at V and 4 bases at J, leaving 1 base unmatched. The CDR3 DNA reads TGTGCCAGCAGCGTAGGGACTAGCGGGGGATACAATGAGCAGTTCTTC. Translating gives CASSVGTSGGYNEQFF.

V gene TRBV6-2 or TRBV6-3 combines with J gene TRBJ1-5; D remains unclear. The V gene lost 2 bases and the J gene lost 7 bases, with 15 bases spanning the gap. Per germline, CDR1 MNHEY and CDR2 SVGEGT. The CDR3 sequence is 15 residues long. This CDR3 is CASSYGLGVGQPQHF. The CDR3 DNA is TGTGCCAGCAGTTACGGCCTCGGGGTCGGGCAGCCCCAGCATTTT.

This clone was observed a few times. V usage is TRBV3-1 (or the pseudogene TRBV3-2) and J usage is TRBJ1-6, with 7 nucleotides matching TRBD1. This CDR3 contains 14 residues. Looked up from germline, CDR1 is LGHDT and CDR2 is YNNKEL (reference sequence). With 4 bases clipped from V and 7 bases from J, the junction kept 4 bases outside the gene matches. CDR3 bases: TGTGCCAGCAGCCGAACAGGGGCAAATTCACCCCTCCACTTT. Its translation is CASSRTGANSPLHF.

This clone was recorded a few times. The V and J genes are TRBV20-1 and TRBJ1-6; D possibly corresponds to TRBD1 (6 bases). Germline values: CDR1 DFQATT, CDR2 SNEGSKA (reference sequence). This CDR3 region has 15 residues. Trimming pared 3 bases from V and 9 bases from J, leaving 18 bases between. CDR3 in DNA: TGCAGTGCTAGTGAACCAGATGCAGGGGCTTCACCCCTCCACTTT. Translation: CSASEPDAGASPLHF.

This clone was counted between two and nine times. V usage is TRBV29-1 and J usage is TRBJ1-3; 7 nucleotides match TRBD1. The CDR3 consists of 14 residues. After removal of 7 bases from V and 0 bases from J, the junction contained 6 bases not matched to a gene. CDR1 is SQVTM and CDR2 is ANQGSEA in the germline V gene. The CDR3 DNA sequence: TGCAGCGCACAGGGACAGTACTCTGGAAACACCATATATTTT. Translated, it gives CSAQGQYSGNTIYF.

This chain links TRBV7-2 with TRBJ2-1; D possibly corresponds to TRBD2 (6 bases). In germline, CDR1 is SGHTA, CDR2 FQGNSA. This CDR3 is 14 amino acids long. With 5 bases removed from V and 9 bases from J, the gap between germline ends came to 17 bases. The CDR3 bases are TGTGCCAGCAGCCCCGTCCTGGAAGCGGGTGAGCAGTTCTTC. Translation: CASSPVLEAGEQFF.

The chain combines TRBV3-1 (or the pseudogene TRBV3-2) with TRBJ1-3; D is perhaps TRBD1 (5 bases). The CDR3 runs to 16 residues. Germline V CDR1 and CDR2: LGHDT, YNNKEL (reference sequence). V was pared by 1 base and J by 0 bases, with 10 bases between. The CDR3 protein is CASSQASGISGNTIYF. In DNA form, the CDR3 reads TGTGCCAGCAGCCAAGCCTCAGGGATCTCTGGAAACACCATATATTTT.

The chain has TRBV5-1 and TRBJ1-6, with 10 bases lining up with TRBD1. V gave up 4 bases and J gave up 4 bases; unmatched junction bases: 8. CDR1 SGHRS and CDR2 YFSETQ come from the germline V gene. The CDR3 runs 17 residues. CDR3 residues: CASSPRQGAQYNSPLHF. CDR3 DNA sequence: TGCGCCAGCAGCCCTCGACAGGGGGCGCAGTATAATTCACCCCTCCACTTT.

CDR3 amino acids: CASSSIRGGVIGYTF. CDR3 sequence (DNA): TGCGCCAGCAGCTCTATTCGAGGGGGGGTAATTGGCTACACCTTC. The rearrangement uses TRBV4-1 and TRBJ1-2, with D possibly matching TRBD1 (6 bases). The CDR3 loop spans 15 amino acids. Germline CDR1 reads MGHRA; CDR2 reads YSYEKL. Trimming left V 5 bases short and J 7 bases short, with 20 bases between.

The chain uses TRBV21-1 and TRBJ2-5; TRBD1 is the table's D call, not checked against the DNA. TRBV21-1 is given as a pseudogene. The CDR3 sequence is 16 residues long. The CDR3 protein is CASISRTGTGGETQYF. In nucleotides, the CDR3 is TGTGCCAGCATTTCCCGAACCGGGACAGGGGGAGAGACCCAGTACTTC.

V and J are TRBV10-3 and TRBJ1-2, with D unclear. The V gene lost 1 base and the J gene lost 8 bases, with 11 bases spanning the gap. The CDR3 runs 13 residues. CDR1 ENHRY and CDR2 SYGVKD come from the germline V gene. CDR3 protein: CAISEYPKEGYTF. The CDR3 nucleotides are TGTGCCATCAGTGAGTACCCTAAGGAGGGCTACACCTTC.

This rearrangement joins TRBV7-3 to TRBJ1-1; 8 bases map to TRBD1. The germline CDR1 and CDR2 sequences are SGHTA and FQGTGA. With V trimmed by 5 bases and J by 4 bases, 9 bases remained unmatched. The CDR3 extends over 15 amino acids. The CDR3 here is CASSAIPQGATEAFF. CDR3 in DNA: TGTGCCAGCAGCGCTATACCCCAGGGGGCCACTGAAGCTTTCTTT.

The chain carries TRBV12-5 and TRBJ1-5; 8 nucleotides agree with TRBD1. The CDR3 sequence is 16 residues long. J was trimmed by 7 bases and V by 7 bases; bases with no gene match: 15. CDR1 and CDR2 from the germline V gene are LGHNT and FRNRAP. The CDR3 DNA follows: TGTGCTAGTGCCGACTCAGGACAGGGTGTACAACAGCCCCAGCATTTT. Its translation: CASADSGQGVQQPQHF. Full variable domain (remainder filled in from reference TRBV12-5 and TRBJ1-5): DARVTQTPRHKVTEMGQEVTMRCQPILGHNTVFWYRQTMMQGLELLAYFRNRAPLDDSGMPKDRFSAEMPDATLATLKIQPSEPRDSAVYFCASADSGQGVQQPQHFGDGTRLSIL.

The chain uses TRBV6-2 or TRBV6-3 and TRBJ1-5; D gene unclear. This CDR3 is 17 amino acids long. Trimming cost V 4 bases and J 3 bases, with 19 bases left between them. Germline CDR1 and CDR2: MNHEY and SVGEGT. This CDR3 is CASSSLVPVTPNQPQHF. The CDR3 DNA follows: TGTGCCAGCAGTTCCCTAGTGCCAGTTACTCCCAATCAGCCCCAGCATTTT.

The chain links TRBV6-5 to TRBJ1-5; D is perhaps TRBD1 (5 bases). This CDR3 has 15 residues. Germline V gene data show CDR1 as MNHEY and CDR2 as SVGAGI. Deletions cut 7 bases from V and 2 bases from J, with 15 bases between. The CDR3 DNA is TGTGCCAGCACCGAAATTCAGGGCCGCAATCAGCCCCAGCATTTT. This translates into CASTEIQGRNQPQHF.

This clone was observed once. The CDR3 loop reads CASSPGHGSYEQYF. The CDR3 DNA reads as TGCGCCAGCAGCCCGGGACACGGTTCCTACGAGCAGTACTTC. This chain uses TRBV5-1 with TRBJ2-7; a possible D gene is TRBD1 (6 bases). Looked up from germline, CDR1 is SGHRS and CDR2 is YFSETQ. The V end was cut by 4 bases, the J end by 1 base, with 12 bases between. The CDR3 spans 14 residues.

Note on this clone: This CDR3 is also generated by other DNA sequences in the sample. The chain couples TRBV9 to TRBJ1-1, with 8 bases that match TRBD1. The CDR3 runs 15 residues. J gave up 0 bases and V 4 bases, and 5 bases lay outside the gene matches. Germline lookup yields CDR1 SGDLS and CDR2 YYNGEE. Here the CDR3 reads CASSSRQGMNTEAFF. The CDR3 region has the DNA TGTGCCAGCAGCTCCAGACAGGGGATGAACACTGAAGCTTTCTTT. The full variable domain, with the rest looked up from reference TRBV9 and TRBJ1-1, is DSGVTQTPKHLITATGQRVTLRCSPRSGDLSVYWYQQSLDQGLQFLIQYYNGEERAKGNILERFSAQQFPDLHSELNLSSLELGDSALYFCASSSRQGMNTEAFFGQGTRLTVV.

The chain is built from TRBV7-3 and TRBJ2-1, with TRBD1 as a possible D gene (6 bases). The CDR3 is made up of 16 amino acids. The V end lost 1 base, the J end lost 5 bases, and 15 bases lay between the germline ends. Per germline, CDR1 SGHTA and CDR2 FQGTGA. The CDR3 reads CASSLNPTGLNNEQFF. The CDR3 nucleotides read TGTGCCAGCAGCTTAAACCCTACAGGGCTAAACAATGAGCAGTTCTTC.

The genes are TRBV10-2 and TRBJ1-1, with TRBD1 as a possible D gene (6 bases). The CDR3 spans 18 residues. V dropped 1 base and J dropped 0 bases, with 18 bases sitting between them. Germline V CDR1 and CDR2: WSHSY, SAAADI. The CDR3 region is CASSEWTATNRMNTEAFF. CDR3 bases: TGCGCCAGCAGTGAGTGGACAGCTACCAATCGCATGAACACTGAAGCTTTCTTT.

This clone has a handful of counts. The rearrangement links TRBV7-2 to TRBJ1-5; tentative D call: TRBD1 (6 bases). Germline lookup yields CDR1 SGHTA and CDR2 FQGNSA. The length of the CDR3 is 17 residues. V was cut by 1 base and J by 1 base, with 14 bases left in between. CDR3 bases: TGTGCCAGCAGCTTAGTAGGGGGTGGGTTGAGCAATCAGCCCCAGCATTTT. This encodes CASSLVGGGLSNQPQHF.

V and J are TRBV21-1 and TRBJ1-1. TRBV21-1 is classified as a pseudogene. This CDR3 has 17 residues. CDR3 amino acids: CASSKGEAETMNTEAFF. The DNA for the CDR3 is TGTGCCAGCAGCAAAGGCGAGGCTGAAACCATGAACACTGAAGCTTTCTTT.

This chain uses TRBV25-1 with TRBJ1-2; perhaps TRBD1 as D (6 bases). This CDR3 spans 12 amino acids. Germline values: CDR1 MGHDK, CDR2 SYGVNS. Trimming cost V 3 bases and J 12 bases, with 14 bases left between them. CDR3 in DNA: TGTGCCAGCAGTGACCAGGACAGACGGAACACCTTC. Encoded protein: CASSDQDRRNTF.

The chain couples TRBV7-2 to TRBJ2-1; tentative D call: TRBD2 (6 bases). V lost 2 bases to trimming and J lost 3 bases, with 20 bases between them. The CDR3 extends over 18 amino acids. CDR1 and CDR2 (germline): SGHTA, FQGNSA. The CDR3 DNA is TGTGCCAGCAGCTTAACGCCCGGGGGATCTGGGGGCTACAATGAGCAGTTCTTC. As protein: CASSLTPGGSGGYNEQFF.

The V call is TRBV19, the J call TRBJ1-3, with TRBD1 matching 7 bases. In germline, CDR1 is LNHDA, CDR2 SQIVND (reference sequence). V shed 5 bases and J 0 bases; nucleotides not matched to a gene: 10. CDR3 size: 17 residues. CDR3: CASSQQQGQSSGNTIYF. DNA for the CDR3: TGTGCCAGTAGTCAACAACAGGGACAGAGCTCTGGAAACACCATATATTTT.

The CDR3 DNA follows: TGTGCCAGCAGCTCCAGGATGACTAATTCACCCCTCCACTTT. Translated: CASSSRMTNSPLHF. This chain connects TRBV27 to TRBJ1-6; D call uncertain. The CDR3 totals 14 residues. The V end was cut by 6 bases, the J end by 6 bases, with 12 bases between. Germline lookup yields CDR1 MNHEY and CDR2 SMNVEV (reference sequence).

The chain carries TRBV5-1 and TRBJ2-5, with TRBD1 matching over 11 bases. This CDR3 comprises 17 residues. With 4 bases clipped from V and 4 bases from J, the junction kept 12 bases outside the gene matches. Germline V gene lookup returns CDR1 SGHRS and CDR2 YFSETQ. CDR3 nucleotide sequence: TGCGCCAGCAGCCGCGGACAGGGGGCTACTGTAGGAGAGACCCAGTACTTC. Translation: CASSRGQGATVGETQYF.